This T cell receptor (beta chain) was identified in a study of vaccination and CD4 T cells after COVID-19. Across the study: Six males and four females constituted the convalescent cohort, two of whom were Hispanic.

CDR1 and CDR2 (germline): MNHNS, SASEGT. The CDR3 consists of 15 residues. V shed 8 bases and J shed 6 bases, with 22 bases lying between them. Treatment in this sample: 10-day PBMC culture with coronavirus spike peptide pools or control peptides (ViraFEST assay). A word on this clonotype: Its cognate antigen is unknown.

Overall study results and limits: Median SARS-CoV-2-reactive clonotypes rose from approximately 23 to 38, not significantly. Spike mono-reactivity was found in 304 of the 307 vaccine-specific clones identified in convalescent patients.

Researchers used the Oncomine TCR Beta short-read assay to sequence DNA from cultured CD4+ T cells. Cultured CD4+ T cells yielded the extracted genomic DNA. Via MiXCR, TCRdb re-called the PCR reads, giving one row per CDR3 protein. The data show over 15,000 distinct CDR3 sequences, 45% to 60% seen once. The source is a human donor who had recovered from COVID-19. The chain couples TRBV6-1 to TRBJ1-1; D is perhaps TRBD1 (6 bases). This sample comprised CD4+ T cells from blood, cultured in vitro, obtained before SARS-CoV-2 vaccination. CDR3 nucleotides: TGTGCCAGCGGTCGCCGGGGGGGGCCGGGTTCTGAAGCTTTCTTT. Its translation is CASGRRGGPGSEAFF.